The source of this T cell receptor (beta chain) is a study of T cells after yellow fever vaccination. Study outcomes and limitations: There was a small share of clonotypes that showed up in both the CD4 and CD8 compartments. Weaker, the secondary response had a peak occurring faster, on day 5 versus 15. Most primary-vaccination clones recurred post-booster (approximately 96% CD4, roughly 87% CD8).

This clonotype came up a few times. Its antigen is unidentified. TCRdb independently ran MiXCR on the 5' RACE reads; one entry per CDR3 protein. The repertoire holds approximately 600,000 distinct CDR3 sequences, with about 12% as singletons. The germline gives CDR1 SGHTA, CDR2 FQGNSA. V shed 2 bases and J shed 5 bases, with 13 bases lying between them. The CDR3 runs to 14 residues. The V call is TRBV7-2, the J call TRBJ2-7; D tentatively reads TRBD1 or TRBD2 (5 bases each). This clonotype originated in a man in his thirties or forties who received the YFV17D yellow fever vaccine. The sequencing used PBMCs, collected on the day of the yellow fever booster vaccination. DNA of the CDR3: TGTGCCAGCAGCTTAAGTAGGGACGGCGACGAGCAGTACTTC. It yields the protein CASSLSRDGDEQYF.